The next 6 T cell receptor beta chains were all read from a single sample in a study of T cells in Graves' hyperthyroidism and ophthalmopathy. It was RNA transcripts that yielded the amplified TCR beta CDR3 regions. The TCR CDR3 was amplified in a first-round RT-PCR using the HTBI primer set. Via MiXCR, TCRdb re-called the multiplex PCR reads, giving one row per CDR3 protein. The sample has 700,000 or so distinct CDR3 sequences; around 17% are singletons. Sequenced: blood. The receptor set was obtained from a man aged 18 to 35 with Graves' hyperthyroidism.

This clonotype was detected ten times or more. The chain combines TRBV2 with TRBJ2-5; 8 bases are shared with TRBD1. The V gene end was trimmed by 7 bases and the J gene end by 5 bases; junction bases not matched to a gene: 6. Germline V CDR1 and CDR2: SNHLY, FYNNEI. The CDR3 sequence is 13 residues long. The CDR3 loop reads CASTDGQGETQYF. CDR3 bases: TGTGCCAGCACCGACGGACAGGGTGAGACCCAGTACTTC.

This clonotype was recorded at least ten times. The chain recombines TRBV2 with TRBJ2-3; 9 bases line up with TRBD1. V shed 5 bases and J 3 bases; nucleotides not matched to a gene: 6. Germline V gives CDR1 SNHLY, CDR2 FYNNEI. This CDR3 spans 15 amino acids. The CDR3 sequence is CASSKGTGPTDTQYF. CDR3 sequence (DNA): TGTGCCAGCAGTAAAGGGACAGGGCCGACAGATACGCAGTATTTT.

This clonotype has at least ten counts. The chain recombines TRBV7-9 with TRBJ2-2; either TRBD1 or TRBD2 may fit D (5 bases each). CDR3 length: 16 residues. Germline V gene sequence: CDR1 SEHNR, CDR2 FQNEAQ (reference sequence). Trimming left V 6 bases short and J 0 bases short, with 14 bases between. The CDR3 sequence is CASSPTGTANTGELFF. The CDR3 nucleotides are TGTGCCAGCAGTCCAACCGGGACGGCGAACACCGGGGAGCTGTTTTTT.

On this clonotype: A much larger clone differs from this one at a single base, so this may be a read error. The gene calls are TRBV5-1 and TRBJ2-2, with 9 bases identical to TRBD1. Germline assignment: CDR1 SGHRS and CDR2 YFSETQ. The CDR3 extends over 15 amino acids. CDR3 protein: CASTYRGPGPGDLFF. The CDR3 DNA sequence: TGCGCCAGCACCTACAGGGGGCCGGGACCCGGGGACCTGTTTTTT.

This rearrangement joins TRBV19 to TRBJ1-2; D perhaps matches TRBD1 (6 bases). Germline V gene lookup returns CDR1 LNHDA and CDR2 SQIVND (reference sequence). V was shortened by 6 bases and J by 7 bases, with 9 bases between the two germline ends. The CDR3 is 11 residues long. CDR3 protein: CASRWGLGYTF. The CDR3 DNA sequence: TGTGCCAGTAGGTGGGGGCTTGGCTACACCTTC.

This clonotype was counted between two and nine times. The chain is built from TRBV30 and TRBJ1-1; tentatively, D is TRBD1 (5 bases). V shed 8 bases and J shed 5 bases, with 12 bases lying between them. Per germline, CDR1 GTSNPN and CDR2 SVGIG (reference sequence). The CDR3 sequence is 11 residues long. The CDR3 loop is CAQPRDTEAFF. The DNA of the CDR3 is TGTGCCCAACCCAGGGATACTGAAGCTTTCTTT.